Sequencing of this T cell receptor beta chain was carried out in a study of long-term antiretroviral therapy in people with HIV. Overall study: Samples collected earliest predate the 2015 immediate-ART recommendation by about a decade.

This CDR3 contains 15 residues. Germline V CDR1 and CDR2: KGHSH, LQKENI. Trimming took 5 bases from V and 3 from J, leaving 15 bases between them. Broader study findings: Relative to control repertoires, HIV repertoires exhibited narrower CDR3 length ranges.

At minimum, one pre-ART and two post-ART PBMC samples were obtained from each donor. The assay, immunoSEQ v3.0, was run at survey level. Assay: immunoSEQ multiplex PCR; the TCRdb copy retains only in-frame clones and omits some. The sample shows tens of thousands of clones, about 80% of them seen only once. A remark on this clone: Its antigen is unknown.

The genes are TRBV18 and TRBJ2-3, with D unclear. The clonotype was recovered from a man aged 30 to 39 with HIV. Here the sequenced sample was unsorted PBMCs, taken roughly 6.1 years after starting antiretroviral therapy. The CDR3 loop reads CASSSSPDRTDTQYF. DNA for the CDR3: TGTGCCAGCTCATCATCCCCGGACCGAACAGATACGCAGTATTTT. Variable domain in full (rest from reference TRBV18 and TRBJ2-3): NAGVMQNPRHLVRRRGQEARLRCSPMKGHSHVYWYRQLPEEGLKFMVYLQKENIIDESGMPKERFSAEFPKEGPSILRIQQVVRGDSAAYFCASSSSPDRTDTQYFGPGTRLTVL.